This T cell receptor (beta chain) stems from a study of cytomegalovirus exposure and HLA in healthy donors. The germline CDR1 and CDR2 sequences are MNHNS and SASEGT. The CDR3 extends over 13 amino acids. V lost 6 bases and J 5 bases, leaving 10 bases between the germline ends. The PCR had 60 Vbeta and 13 Jbeta primers. Some clones are missing from TCRdb's copy, which holds only in-frame ones; the method was immunoSEQ multiplex PCR. The sample yields around 91,000 clones, nearly 80% seen once. The chain couples TRBV6-1 to TRBJ2-2, with D tentatively TRBD2 (6 bases). Source material: PBMCs. This sequence was found in a woman aged 40 to 50 in good health and CMV-seropositive. The CDR3 region is CASSPAGTGELFF. The CDR3 bases are TGTGCCAGCAGCCCCGCGGGGACCGGGGAGCTGTTTTTT.